This is a list of T cell receptor beta chains from one sample in a study of blood T cell repertoires in COVID-19. The repertoire was sequenced with immunoSEQ multiplex PCR; TCRdb's copy has only in-frame clones and lacks some. This sample carries over 200,000 clones, 80% to 95% of them seen once, and the ten largest clones take 0.8% to 1%. Specimen: peripheral blood. These receptors were obtained from a man aged 55 to 69 with COVID-19, enrolled during active disease. Both conserved end residues are trimmed from each CDR3.

v_call	j_call	cdr3_aa
TRBV9	TRBJ1-2	ASSVQRGGDSGYT
TRBV2	TRBJ2-7	ASAKEAGTYEQY
TRBV3-1/TRBV3-2	TRBJ2-1	ASSPEPSGGNEQF
TRBV6-5	TRBJ1-2	ASSYMGGGDGYT
TRBV5-5	TRBJ1-3	ASSLGQASGNTIY
TRBV21-1	TRBJ2-7	ASSKAKELAGPEQY
TRBV29-1	TRBJ1-1	SVGHRYTEAF
TRBV2	TRBJ2-7	ASQKAGNEQY
TRBV12-3/TRBV12-4	TRBJ1-5	ASTISNQPQH
TRBV28	TRBJ2-1	ASSLAGLAGYNEQF
TRBV4-2	TRBJ1-1	ASSQALGGQNTEAF
TRBV18	TRBJ1-6	ASSPVEGGPLH
TRBV28	TRBJ1-1	ASRTTGANTEAF
TRBV11-2	TRBJ2-7	ASSSRDIYEQY
TRBV7-9	TRBJ1-5	ASSLEQGSNQPQH
TRBV19	TRBJ2-1	ASSSLSGIRYNEQF
TRBV3-1/TRBV3-2	TRBJ2-3	ASSQEGGASTDTQY
TRBV11-2	TRBJ2-7	ASSLSGSEQY
TRBV19	TRBJ2-6	ASSVSGTGRSGANVLT
TRBV27	TRBJ2-2	ASSSSDHTGELF
TRBV11-2	TRBJ2-1	ASSELAGGYNEQF
TRBV10-3	TRBJ1-2	AIRPTGGEYGYT
TRBV4-3	TRBJ2-7	ASSQDTGDYEQY
TRBV3-1/TRBV3-2	TRBJ1-2	ASSQDLGTGYGYT
TRBV5-1	TRBJ2-3	ASSLAPGTDTQY
TRBV4-1	TRBJ2-3	ASSQGGGGLGSTDTQY
TRBV5-1	TRBJ1-3	ASSPTGGRSGNTIY
TRBV19	TRBJ2-1	ASTFPGGAYNEQF
TRBV10-3	TRBJ2-2	AISEPRQAGNTGELF
TRBV18	TRBJ2-7	ASSPSIDRGRQY
TRBV29-1	TRBJ1-1	SGGTFTEAF
TRBV7-2	TRBJ2-1	ASSLMGGGVGNEQF
TRBV18	TRBJ2-7	ASSPGGSYEQY
TRBV5-5	TRBJ2-3	ASSSSGQGKAQY
TRBV12-3/TRBV12-4	TRBJ2-7	ASSGDSAYEQY
TRBV30	TRBJ1-5	AWTLAGLSNQPQH
TRBV2	TRBJ2-5	ASSSLAGKETQY
TRBV7-9	TRBJ1-1	ASSLGREEAF
TRBV25-1	TRBJ1-1	ASRDFGTGHTEAF
TRBV7-2	TRBJ2-1	ASSLGTSGKNEQF
TRBV10-1	TRBJ1-2	ASSQDRSHGYT
TRBV3-1/TRBV3-2	TRBJ2-5	ASSQGIAGGQETQY
TRBV4-2	TRBJ2-3	ASSRRTSGRGETDTQY
TRBV29-1	TRBJ1-1	SVGGYGRRN
TRBV9	TRBJ2-1	ASSVGGTYYNEQF
TRBV5-1	TRBJ1-4	ASSPGQGPFHEKLF
TRBV28	TRBJ2-7	ASSSGGPPKYEQY
TRBV5-8	TRBJ2-1	ASSSIPLYNEQF
TRBV18	TRBJ1-2	ASSHAADRVGGYT
TRBV18	TRBJ2-3	ASSPGTGNMDTQY
TRBV7-3	TRBJ2-1	ASSLIGGVLTSGRGLSYNEQF
TRBV18	TRBJ1-5	ASSLQQGDQPQH
TRBV4-3	TRBJ2-1	ASSQDHGGPYNEQF
TRBV19	TRBJ1-3	ASSIFRTGNTIY
TRBV12-3/TRBV12-4	TRBJ1-2	ASSRQGAYGYT
TRBV12-3/TRBV12-4	TRBJ1-5	ASSLGQGQPQH
TRBV5-1	TRBJ1-2	ASSVGQNYGYT
TRBV5-1	TRBJ2-7	ASSSSPLGQGGYEQY
TRBV28	TRBJ2-6	ASTLGGAGANVLT
TRBV3-1/TRBV3-2	TRBJ2-1	ASSIHRGPAEDEQF